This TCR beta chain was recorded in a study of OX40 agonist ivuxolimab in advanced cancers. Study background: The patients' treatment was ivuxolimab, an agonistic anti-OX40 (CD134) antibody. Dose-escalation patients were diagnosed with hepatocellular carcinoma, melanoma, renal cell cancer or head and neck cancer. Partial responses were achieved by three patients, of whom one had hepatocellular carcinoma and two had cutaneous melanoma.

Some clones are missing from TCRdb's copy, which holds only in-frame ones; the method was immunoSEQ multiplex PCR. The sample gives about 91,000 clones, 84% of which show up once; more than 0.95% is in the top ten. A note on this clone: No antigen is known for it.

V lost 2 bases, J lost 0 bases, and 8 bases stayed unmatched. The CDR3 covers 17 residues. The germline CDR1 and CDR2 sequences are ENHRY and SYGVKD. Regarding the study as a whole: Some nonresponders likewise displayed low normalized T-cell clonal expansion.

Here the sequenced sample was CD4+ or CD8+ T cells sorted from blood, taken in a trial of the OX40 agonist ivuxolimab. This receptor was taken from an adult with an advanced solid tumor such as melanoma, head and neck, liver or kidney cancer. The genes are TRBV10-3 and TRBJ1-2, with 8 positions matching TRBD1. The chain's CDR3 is CAISESGGTGANYGYTF. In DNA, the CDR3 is TGTGCCATCAGTGAGAGCGGGGGGACAGGAGCTAACTATGGCTACACCTTC.